The 9 T cell receptor beta chains in this list originate from one sample, sequenced in a study of CD8+CD57+ T cells in acquired aplastic anemia. Using genomic DNA as the template, TCR beta VDJ and CDR3 profiling was carried out. TCRdb reprocessed the reads with MiXCR, giving one entry per CDR3 protein. The table shows approximately 470,000 distinct CDR3 sequences, with approximately 33% occurring only once. Individuals selected for sequencing had exhibited CD8+CD57+ cell expansion on flow cytometry. The sample was sorted CD4+, CD8+, or CD8+CD57+ T cells (not recorded which) from PBMCs. These receptors originate from a human donor with aplastic anemia.

The table lists this clonotype with many counts. The chain has TRBV7-9 and TRBJ2-1, with D hard to call. V was clipped by 5 bases and J by 4 bases, with 9 bases between them. Germline loops: CDR1 SEHNR, CDR2 FQNEAQ (reference sequence). The CDR3 loop spans 13 amino acids. This chain's CDR3 is CASSRQEYNEQFF. CDR3 sequence (DNA): TGTGCCAGCAGCCGCCAGGAGTACAATGAGCAGTTCTTC.

Remarks on this clonotype: Possible read error: a much larger clone is one base away. This CDR3 is missing its conserved last phenylalanine or tryptophan, likely due to a read error. The rearrangement joins TRBV20-1 to TRBJ2-7; D is unresolved. CDR3 length: 13 amino acids. The V gene's germline CDR1 is DFQATT and CDR2 SNEGSKA (reference sequence). V lost 6 bases, J lost 4 bases, and 16 bases lay in between. DNA of the CDR3: TGCAGTGCCGAAACCGGGCCCCCATACGAGCAGTACCTC. Residues: CSAETGPPYEQYL.

A note on this clonotype: Possible read error: a much larger clone is one base away. This is likely a read error, given that the CDR3 carries no conserved phenylalanine or tryptophan at its end. CDR3 loop: CASSIGPGIGNTIYL. CDR3 DNA sequence: TGTGCCAGTAGTATCGGGCCAGGGATTGGAAACACCATATATCTT. The V call is TRBV19, the J call TRBJ1-3; D may be TRBD1 (5 bases). The V end was cut by 3 bases, the J end by 3 bases, with 12 bases between. The CDR3 has 15 residues. Germline V gives CDR1 LNHDA, CDR2 SQIVND (reference sequence).

This clonotype was seen only a few times. J is TRBJ1-6 and V is TRBV9; D is uncertain. The V gene lost 5 bases and the J gene lost 9 bases, with 12 bases spanning the gap. CDR3 size: 13 residues. Looked up from germline, CDR1 is SGDLS and CDR2 is YYNGEE. The DNA for the CDR3 is TGTGCCAGCAGTGAAGATTGGTTTTCACCCCTCCACTTT. Amino acid sequence: CASSEDWFSPLHF. Full variable domain (outside the CDR3, taken from reference TRBV9 and TRBJ1-6): DSGVTQTPKHLITATGQRVTLRCSPRSGDLSVYWYQQSLDQGLQFLIQYYNGEERAKGNILERFSAQQFPDLHSELNLSSLELGDSALYFCASSEDWFSPLHFGNGTRLTVT.

A note on this clonotype: Germline is not matched at one junction end, which may reflect a read error. The V gene is TRBV6-5, the J gene TRBJ1-5, with TRBD1 as a possible D gene (6 bases). The CDR3 is made up of 15 amino acids. Germline V gene lookup returns CDR1 MNHEY and CDR2 SVGAGI. The CDR3 nucleotides are TGTGCCGGCAGTTACGGGGAGGACAGTGTAGTGCCCCAGCATTTT. As protein: CAGSYGEDSVVPQHF.

This clonotype has a count of ten or more. The chain employs TRBV19 and TRBJ2-6; unclear D gene. Germline V gene lookup returns CDR1 LNHDA and CDR2 SQIVND (reference sequence). This CDR3 spans 13 amino acids. Trimming took off 10 bases at V and 4 bases at J, with 11 bases between the two ends. The CDR3 loop reads CATNEAGANVLTF. The CDR3, as DNA: TGTGCCACGAATGAGGCCGGGGCCAACGTCCTGACTTTC.

The chain is built from TRBV29-1 and TRBJ1-1; TRBD1 aligns across 7 bases. Germline CDR1 is SQVTM and CDR2 is ANQGSEA. The CDR3 sequence is 16 residues long. After removal of 5 bases from V and 4 bases from J, the junction contained 16 bases not matched to a gene. CDR3 nucleotide sequence: TGCAGCGTTAACCCCTCCATCGGGCCAGGGGGCACTGAAGCTTTCTTT. Translation: CSVNPSIGPGGTEAFF. Variable domain in full (rest from reference TRBV29-1 and TRBJ1-1): SAVISQKPSRDICQRGTSLTIQCQVDSQVTMMFWYRQQPGQSLTLIATANQGSEATYESGFVIDKFPISRPNLTFSTLTVSNMSPEDSSIYLCSVNPSIGPGGTEAFFGQGTRLTVV.

This clonotype was recorded at least ten times. The rearrangement joins TRBV10-1 to TRBJ1-5, with D possibly matching TRBD1 (6 bases). There are 13 residues in the CDR3. CDR1 is WNHNN, CDR2 SYGVQD, per germline (reference sequence). V lost 3 bases and J lost 6, with 9 bases in between. The CDR3 sequence: CASSEQGPQPQHF. In DNA form, the CDR3 reads TGCGCCAGCAGTGAACAGGGACCTCAGCCCCAGCATTTT.

This clonotype was counted many times. The chain carries TRBV7-8 and TRBJ1-5, with D tentatively TRBD1 (5 bases). This CDR3 contains 15 residues. The ends were cut back, 4 bases at V and 0 bases at J, with 10 bases in the middle. Germline V gene sequence: CDR1 SGHVS, CDR2 FQNEAQ. CDR3 amino acids: CASSSGRDSNQPQHF. The CDR3 DNA sequence: TGTGCCAGCAGCTCGGGACGGGATAGCAATCAGCCCCAGCATTTT.